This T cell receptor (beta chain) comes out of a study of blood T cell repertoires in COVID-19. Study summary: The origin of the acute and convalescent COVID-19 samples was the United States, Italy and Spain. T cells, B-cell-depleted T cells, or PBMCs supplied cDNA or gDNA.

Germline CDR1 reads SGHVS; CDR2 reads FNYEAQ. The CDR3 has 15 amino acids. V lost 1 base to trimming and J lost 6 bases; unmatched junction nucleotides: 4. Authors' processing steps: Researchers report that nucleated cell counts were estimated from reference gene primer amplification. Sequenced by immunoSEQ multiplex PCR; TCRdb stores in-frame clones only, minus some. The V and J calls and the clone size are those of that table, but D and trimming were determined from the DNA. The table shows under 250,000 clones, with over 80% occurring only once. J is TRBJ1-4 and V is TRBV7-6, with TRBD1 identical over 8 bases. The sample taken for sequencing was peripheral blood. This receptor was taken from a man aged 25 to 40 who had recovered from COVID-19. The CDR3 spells CASSLDGQGDEKLFF. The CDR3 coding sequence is TGTGCCAGCAGCTTAGATGGACAGGGAGATGAAAAACTGTTTTTT.